This passage covers 27 T cell receptor beta chains from one sample sequenced in a study of T cell responses to AZD1222 COVID-19 vaccine. The assay was immunoSEQ multiplex PCR, and TCRdb's table has in-frame clones only and misses some. Altogether roughly 140,000 clones are present, around 89% being singletons, with the ten largest covering about 15%. Sample: peripheral blood, taken on day 0 of AZD1222 vaccination. The receptors were sampled from an adult in good health.

The chain has TRBV6-2 or TRBV6-3 and TRBJ2-3, with D tentatively TRBD1 or TRBD2 (5 bases each). The CDR3 consists of 15 residues. V dropped 2 bases and J dropped 2 bases, with 11 bases sitting between them. Germline V gene sequence: CDR1 MNHEY, CDR2 SVGEGT. The CDR3, as DNA: TGTGCCAGCAGTTACACCGGGACGACCACAGATACGCAGTATTTT. It yields the protein CASSYTGTTTDTQYF.

The CDR3 DNA sequence: TGTGCCAGCAGCTTCGAGGGGCGGTACGAGCAGTACTTC. Protein: CASSFEGRYEQYF. The chain couples TRBV7-9 to TRBJ2-7; D may be TRBD1 or TRBD2 (5 bases each). This CDR3 is built from 13 residues. CDR1 SEHNR and CDR2 FQNEAQ come from the germline V gene (reference sequence). V was pared by 3 bases and J by 4 bases, with 10 bases between. The entire variable domain, with the rest obtained from reference TRBV7-9 and TRBJ2-7, is as follows: DTGVSQNPRHKITKRGQNVTFRCDPISEHNRLYWYRQTLGQGPEFLTYFQNEAQLEKSRLLSDRFSAERPKGSFSTLEIQRTEQGDSAMYLCASSFEGRYEQYFGPGTRLTVT.

The chain recombines TRBV6-4 with TRBJ1-3; TRBD1 is a possible D gene (5 bases). The CDR3 covers 15 residues. V lost 4 bases and J 4 bases, leaving 14 bases between the germline ends. The germline CDR1 and CDR2 sequences are MRHNA and SNTAGT. CDR3 region: CASSGQPVRGNTIYF. CDR3 nucleotides: TGTGCCAGCAGTGGACAGCCGGTTCGAGGAAACACCATATATTTT.

This clone was counted between two and nine times. V usage is TRBV4-1 and J usage is TRBJ2-7; D call uncertain. V was shortened by 3 bases and J by 2 bases, with 11 bases between the two germline ends. The CDR3 runs 14 residues. Germline V gives CDR1 MGHRA, CDR2 YSYEKL. CDR3 residues: CASSQVALTYEQYF. The CDR3 DNA sequence: TGCGCCAGCAGCCAGGTCGCGCTTACCTACGAGCAGTACTTC.

V gene TRBV14 combines with J gene TRBJ2-1; D is perhaps TRBD2 (6 bases). Deletions cut 4 bases from V and 7 bases from J, with 26 bases between. The CDR3 is 18 amino acids. Germline V lookup: CDR1 SGHDN, CDR2 FVKESK. The CDR3 DNA is TGTGCCAGCAGCCCTATAGGGCATTGGGCGGGGCGTTGGAATGAGCAGTTCTTC. Translated: CASSPIGHWAGRWNEQFF.

This chain joins TRBV18 and TRBJ1-2; no clear D gene. CDR1 and CDR2 (germline): KGHSH, LQKENI. Trimming shortened V by 1 base and J by 2 bases, and 8 bases separated the two germline ends. The CDR3 spans 14 residues. This CDR3 is CASSPQRPNYGYTF. In DNA form, the CDR3 reads TGTGCCAGCTCACCACAACGGCCGAACTATGGCTACACCTTC.

J is TRBJ1-1 and V is TRBV5-4; 8 bases fit TRBD1. This CDR3 region has 14 residues. The V segment lost 4 bases and the J segment 0 bases; nucleotides outside the gene matches: 2. The germline gives CDR1 SGHNT, CDR2 YYREEE (reference sequence). CDR3 region: CASSQGAMNTEAFF. The CDR3 coding sequence is TGTGCCAGCAGCCAGGGGGCTATGAACACTGAAGCTTTCTTT.

V usage is TRBV7-9 and J usage is TRBJ1-3, with D possibly being TRBD1 (6 bases). CDR3 length equals 16 residues. Germline-derived CDR1 and CDR2 are SEHNR and FQNEAQ (reference sequence). The V gene lost 6 bases and the J gene lost 0 bases, with 15 bases spanning the gap. CDR3: CASSSTDRLSGNTIYF. The CDR3 nucleotides read TGTGCCAGCAGTTCCACCGACAGGCTCTCTGGAAACACCATATATTTT.

The chain combines TRBV19 with TRBJ2-3; tentative D call: TRBD2 (6 bases). This CDR3 is 14 amino acids long. Trimming removed 5 bases at V and 5 bases at J, with 14 bases between. Germline values: CDR1 LNHDA, CDR2 SQIVND (reference sequence). The CDR3 region is CASSLGGSGDTQYF. In DNA, the CDR3 is TGTGCCAGTAGTCTCGGGGGATCGGGAGATACGCAGTATTTT.

The chain has TRBV19 and TRBJ2-7; D may be TRBD1 (5 bases). The CDR3 consists of 15 residues. Germline CDR1 and CDR2: LNHDA and SQIVND (reference sequence). The V end lost 3 bases, the J end lost 0 bases, and 12 bases lay between the germline ends. The CDR3 nucleotides are TGTGCCAGTAGTATCCCGGCAGGGAACTCCTACGAGCAGTACTTC. Amino acids: CASSIPAGNSYEQYF. The variable domain in full, with the rest retrieved from reference TRBV19 and TRBJ2-7, is DGGITQSPKYLFRKEGQNVTLSCEQNLNHDAMYWYRQDPGQGLRLIYYSQIVNDFQKGDIAEGYSVSREKKESFPLTVTSAQKNPTAFYLCASSIPAGNSYEQYFGPGTRLTVT.

V is TRBV7-9 and J is TRBJ2-3; the D call may be TRBD1 or TRBD2 (5 bases each). Per germline, CDR1 SEHNR and CDR2 FQNEAQ (reference sequence). The CDR3 runs 14 residues. V was pared by 0 bases and J by 2 bases, with 6 bases between. CDR3 sequence (DNA): TGTGCCAGCAGCTTAGCAGGGACCACAGATACGCAGTATTTT. Its protein product is CASSLAGTTDTQYF.

The chain couples TRBV3-1 (or the pseudogene TRBV3-2) to TRBJ1-6; TRBD1 is a possible D gene (5 bases). The CDR3 contains 18 residues. Germline values: CDR1 LGHDT, CDR2 YNNKEL (reference sequence). Between the trimmed V and J ends, which lost 4 bases and 7 bases, there was a span of 23 bases. The CDR3 loop is CASSRVGGNPRGNSPLHF. The CDR3, as DNA: TGTGCCAGCAGCCGGGTAGGCGGGAATCCCCGGGGGAATTCACCCCTCCACTTT.

The rearrangement links TRBV30 to TRBJ1-6; D gene ambiguous. V lost 6 bases and J lost 6, with 12 bases in between. The CDR3 has 13 amino acids. The germline CDR1 and CDR2 sequences are GTSNPN and SVGIG (reference sequence). In DNA form, the CDR3 reads TGTGCCTGTTCGGCCGCGGCTAATTCACCCCTCCACTTT. Amino acids: CACSAAANSPLHF.

This clone was found once. In DNA form, the CDR3 reads TGTGCCAGCAGTGAAGGACAGGGTCATCAGCCCCAGCATTTT. Translation: CASSEGQGHQPQHF. The chain couples TRBV2 to TRBJ1-5; TRBD1 matches at 7 bases. The germline V gene has CDR1 SNHLY and CDR2 FYNNEI. The CDR3 is 14 residues long. V lost 1 base to trimming and J lost 5 bases; unmatched junction nucleotides: 2. The whole variable domain, filled in from reference TRBV2 and TRBJ1-5, reads EPEVTQTPSHQVTQMGQEVILRCVPISNHLYFYWYRQILGQKVEFLVSFYNNEISEKSEIFDDQFSVERPDGSNFTLKIRSTKLEDSAMYFCASSEGQGHQPQHFGDGTRLSIL.

V gene TRBV19 combines with J gene TRBJ1-3, with 7 bases lining up with TRBD1. CDR1 is LNHDA and CDR2 is SQIVND in the germline V gene (reference sequence). V was clipped by 5 bases and J by 2 bases; unmatched bases: 9. The CDR3 contains 16 residues. The CDR3 bases are TGTGCCAGTAGTTCTTCAGGGGGGTTCACTGGAAACACCATATATTTT. Amino acids: CASSSSGGFTGNTIYF.

The V gene is TRBV5-6, the J gene TRBJ1-2; 10 nucleotides match TRBD1. Germline V gene lookup returns CDR1 SGHDT and CDR2 YYEEEE. V lost 5 bases to trimming and J lost 4 bases; unmatched junction nucleotides: 8. The CDR3 has 15 residues. In nucleotides, the CDR3 is TGTGCCAGCAGTTCCCGGGACAGGGGAGCCTATGGCTACACCTTC. This encodes CASSSRDRGAYGYTF.

The chain carries TRBV4-1 and TRBJ2-3; 16 bases fit TRBD2. V lost 4 bases, J lost 10 bases, and 11 bases stayed unmatched. Germline CDR1 MGHRA, CDR2 YSYEKL. The CDR3 is made up of 17 amino acids. The CDR3 sequence is CASSPGLAGGPLGAQYF. DNA of the CDR3: TGCGCCAGCAGCCCGGGACTAGCGGGGGGGCCCCTCGGGGCGCAGTATTTT.

V and J are TRBV11-2 and TRBJ2-1; 16 bases line up with TRBD2. The CDR3 spans 17 residues. V lost 5 bases, J lost 4 bases, and 5 bases stayed unmatched. In germline, CDR1 is SGHAT, CDR2 FQNNGV. The CDR3 DNA is TGTGCCAGCAGCATGGGACTAGCGGGGGGGAAGTACAATGAGCAGTTCTTC. Encoded protein: CASSMGLAGGKYNEQFF. The full variable domain, rest sourced from reference TRBV11-2 and TRBJ2-1, is EAGVAQSPRYKIIEKRQSVAFWCNPISGHATLYWYQQILGQGPKLLIQFQNNGVVDDSQLPKDRFSAERLKGVDSTLKIQPAKLEDSAVYLCASSMGLAGGKYNEQFFGPGTRLTVL.

The chain links TRBV7-2 to TRBJ2-1; maybe TRBD2 (5 bases). The CDR3 spans 15 residues. V was clipped by 4 bases and J by 0 bases, with 10 bases between them. Germline loops: CDR1 SGHTA, CDR2 FQGNSA. The CDR3 reads CASSSSGYSYNEQFF. The CDR3, as DNA: TGTGCCAGCAGCTCAAGCGGTTACTCCTACAATGAGCAGTTCTTC. Using reference TRBV7-2 and TRBJ2-1 for the parts outside the CDR3, the full variable domain is GAGVSQSPSNKVTEKGKDVELRCDPISGHTALYWYRQSLGQGLEFLIYFQGNSAPDKSGLPSDRFSAERTGGSVSTLTIQRTQQEDSAVYLCASSSSGYSYNEQFFGPGTRLTVL.

The V gene is TRBV5-1, the J gene TRBJ1-1, with 7 positions matching TRBD1. The CDR3 is made up of 15 amino acids. The V segment lost 2 bases and the J segment 4 bases; nucleotides outside the gene matches: 8. The germline gives CDR1 SGHRS, CDR2 YFSETQ. CDR3 coding DNA: TGCGCCAGCAGCTTTTTCTCTCAGGGGGGCACTGAAGCTTTCTTT. This codes for CASSFFSQGGTEAFF.

The rearrangement joins TRBV27 to TRBJ2-1; TRBD2 aligns across 7 bases. In germline, CDR1 is MNHEY, CDR2 SMNVEV (reference sequence). The CDR3 spans 17 residues. Trimming took 3 bases from V and 1 from J; bases not matched to a gene: 9. The CDR3 nucleotides read TGTGCCAGCAGTTTCGCCGGTCGAGCGGGGTCCTACAATGAGCAGTTCTTC. Translated, it gives CASSFAGRAGSYNEQFF.

V and J are TRBV19 and TRBJ2-1; the D gene is possibly TRBD2 (6 bases). Looked up from germline, CDR1 is LNHDA and CDR2 is SQIVND (reference sequence). The V and J ends lost 10 bases and 2 bases respectively, with 21 bases between them. CDR3 length: 16 amino acids. CDR3 in amino acids: CATADGAGGAYNEQFF. The CDR3 DNA follows: TGTGCCACCGCAGACGGAGCCGGGGGAGCCTACAATGAGCAGTTCTTC.

The chain has TRBV6-5 and TRBJ1-1; TRBD1 is a possible D gene (5 bases). V shed 6 bases and J shed 3 bases, with 17 bases lying between them. CDR1 and CDR2 (germline): MNHEY, SVGAGI. This CDR3 spans 15 amino acids. The CDR3 here is CASRPGRGLDTEAFF. In DNA form, the CDR3 reads TGTGCCAGCAGACCAGGTCGGGGGTTAGACACTGAAGCTTTCTTT.

The chain is built from TRBV7-2 and TRBJ2-1; no reliable D call. V was trimmed by 6 bases and J by 0 bases, leaving 12 bases between them. The CDR3 length is 15 residues. CDR1 and CDR2 from the germline V gene are SGHTA and FQGNSA. The CDR3 protein is CASRERQSSYNEQFF. In DNA, the CDR3 is TGTGCCAGCAGGGAACGGCAGAGCTCCTACAATGAGCAGTTCTTC.

This chain joins TRBV3-1 (or the pseudogene TRBV3-2) and TRBJ1-6, with 9 bases identical to TRBD1. J lost 9 bases, V lost 4 bases, and 4 bases had no gene match. Germline V gene sequence: CDR1 LGHDT, CDR2 YNNKEL (reference sequence). The CDR3 consists of 14 residues. For the CDR3, the DNA is TGTGCCAGCAGCCCGACAGGGGGTGGTTCACCCCTCCACTTT. Its translation: CASSPTGGGSPLHF.

The chain recombines TRBV19 with TRBJ2-2; a possible D gene is TRBD2 (5 bases). The CDR3 sequence is 15 residues long. The V and J ends lost 3 bases and 4 bases respectively, with 12 bases between them. Germline CDR1 LNHDA, CDR2 SQIVND (reference sequence). As DNA, the CDR3 is TGTGCCAGTAGTATGTCACTAGTGCTCACCGGGGAGCTGTTTTTT. Its protein is CASSMSLVLTGELFF.

The J gene is TRBJ2-5, the V gene TRBV7-3, with 11 bases aligning to TRBD2. CDR1 is SGHTA and CDR2 is FQGTGA in the germline V gene. The CDR3 consists of 15 residues. V trimming: 3 bases; J trimming: 3 bases; junction bases outside the gene matches: 3. CDR3 bases: TGTGCCAGCAGCTTCTCGACTAGCGGGAAAGAGACCCAGTACTTC. This codes for CASSFSTSGKETQYF.